This note documents a single TCR beta chain sequence. A single base separates this from a much larger clone, so it may be a read error. The data were obtained in a study of T cell repertoires in cytomegalovirus infection. Trimming removed 2 bases at V and 7 bases at J, with 21 bases between. The CDR3 has 17 amino acids. Germline V lookup: CDR1 SGHTA, CDR2 FQGNSA. TCRdb reanalysed the reads using MiXCR and keeps one entry per CDR3 protein. This table holds approximately 630,000 distinct CDR3 sequences, approximately 24% found once. The sequenced sample consisted of CD8+ T cells from PBMCs. The receptor was derived from a human donor in good health (CMV status not recorded). Some clones in this sample may be carry-over from other donors' samples. V usage is TRBV7-2 and J usage is TRBJ2-1, with D maybe TRBD2 (5 bases). CDR3 loop: CASSLNHRGSWGNEQFF. Written as DNA, the CDR3 is TGTGCCAGCAGCTTAAATCATCGGGGTAGCTGGGGAAATGAGCAGTTCTTC.